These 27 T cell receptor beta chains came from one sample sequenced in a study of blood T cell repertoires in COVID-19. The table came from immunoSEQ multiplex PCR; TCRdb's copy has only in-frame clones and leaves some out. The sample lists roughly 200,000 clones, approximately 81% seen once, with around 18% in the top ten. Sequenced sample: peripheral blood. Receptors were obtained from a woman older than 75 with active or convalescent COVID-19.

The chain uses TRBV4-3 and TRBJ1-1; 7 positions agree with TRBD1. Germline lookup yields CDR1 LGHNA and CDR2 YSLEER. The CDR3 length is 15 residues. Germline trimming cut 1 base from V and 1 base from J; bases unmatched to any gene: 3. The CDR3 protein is CASSQGGQTNTEAFF. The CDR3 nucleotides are TGCGCCAGCAGCCAAGGGGGACAGACGAACACTGAAGCTTTCTTT.

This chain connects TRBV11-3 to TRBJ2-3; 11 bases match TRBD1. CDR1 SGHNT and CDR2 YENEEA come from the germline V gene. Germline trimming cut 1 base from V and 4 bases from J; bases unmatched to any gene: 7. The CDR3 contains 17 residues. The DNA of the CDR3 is TGTGCCAGCAGCTTAGGAGGGACAGGGGGAAATGCAGATACGCAGTATTTT. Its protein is CASSLGGTGGNADTQYF.

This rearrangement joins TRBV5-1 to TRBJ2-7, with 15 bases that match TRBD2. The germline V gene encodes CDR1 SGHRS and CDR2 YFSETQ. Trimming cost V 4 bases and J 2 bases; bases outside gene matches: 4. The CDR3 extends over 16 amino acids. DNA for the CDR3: TGCGCCAGCAGCGTGGGACTAGCGGGAGGTGCCTACGAGCAGTACTTC. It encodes CASSVGLAGGAYEQYF.

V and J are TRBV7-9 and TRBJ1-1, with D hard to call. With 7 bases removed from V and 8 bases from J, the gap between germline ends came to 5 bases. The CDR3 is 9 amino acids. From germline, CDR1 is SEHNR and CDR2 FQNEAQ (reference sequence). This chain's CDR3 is CASNSEAFF. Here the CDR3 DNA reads TGTGCCAGCAACTCCGAAGCTTTCTTT.

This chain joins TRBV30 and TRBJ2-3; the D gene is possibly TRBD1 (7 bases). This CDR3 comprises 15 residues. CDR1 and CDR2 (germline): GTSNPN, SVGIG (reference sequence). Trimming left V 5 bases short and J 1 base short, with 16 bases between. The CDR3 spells CAWSMGGTGTDTQYF. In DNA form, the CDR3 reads TGTGCCTGGTCGATGGGCGGGACAGGCACAGATACGCAGTATTTT.

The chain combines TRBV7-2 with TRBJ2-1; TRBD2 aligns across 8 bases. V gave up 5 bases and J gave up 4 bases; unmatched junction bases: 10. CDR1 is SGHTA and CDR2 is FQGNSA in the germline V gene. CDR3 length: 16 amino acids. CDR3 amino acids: CASSLTGTRGYNEQFF. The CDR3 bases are TGTGCCAGCAGCCTAACCGGGACTAGAGGTTACAATGAGCAGTTCTTC.

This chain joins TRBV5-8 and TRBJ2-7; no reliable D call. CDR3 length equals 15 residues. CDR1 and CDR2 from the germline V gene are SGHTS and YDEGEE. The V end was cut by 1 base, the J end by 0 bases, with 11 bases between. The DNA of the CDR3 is TGTGCCAGCAGCTTGCGAGGATTGAGCTCCTACGAGCAGTACTTC. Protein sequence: CASSLRGLSSYEQYF.

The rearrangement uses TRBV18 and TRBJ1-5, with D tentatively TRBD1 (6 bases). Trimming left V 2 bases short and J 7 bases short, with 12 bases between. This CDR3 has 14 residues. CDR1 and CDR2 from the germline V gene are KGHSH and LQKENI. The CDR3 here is CASSPFQGTQPQHF. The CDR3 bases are TGTGCCAGCTCACCATTTCAGGGGACGCAGCCCCAGCATTTT.

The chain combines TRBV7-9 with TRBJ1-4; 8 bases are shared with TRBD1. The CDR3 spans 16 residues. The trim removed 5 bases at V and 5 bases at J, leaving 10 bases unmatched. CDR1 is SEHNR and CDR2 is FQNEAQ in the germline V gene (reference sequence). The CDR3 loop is CASSRSGGRGNEKLFF. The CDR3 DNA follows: TGTGCCAGCAGCAGATCAGGGGGCAGGGGGAATGAAAAACTGTTTTTT. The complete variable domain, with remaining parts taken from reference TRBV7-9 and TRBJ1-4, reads DTGVSQNPRHKITKRGQNVTFRCDPISEHNRLYWYRQTLGQGPEFLTYFQNEAQLEKSRLLSDRFSAERPKGSFSTLEIQRTEQGDSAMYLCASSRSGGRGNEKLFFGSGTQLSVL.

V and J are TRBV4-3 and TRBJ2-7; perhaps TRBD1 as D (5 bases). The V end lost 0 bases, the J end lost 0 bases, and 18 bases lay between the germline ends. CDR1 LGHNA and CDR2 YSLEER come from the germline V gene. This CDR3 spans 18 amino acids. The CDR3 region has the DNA TGCGCCAGCAGCCAAGAGGCAGGGTTGGTGCTTAGCTCCTACGAGCAGTACTTC. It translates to CASSQEAGLVLSSYEQYF.

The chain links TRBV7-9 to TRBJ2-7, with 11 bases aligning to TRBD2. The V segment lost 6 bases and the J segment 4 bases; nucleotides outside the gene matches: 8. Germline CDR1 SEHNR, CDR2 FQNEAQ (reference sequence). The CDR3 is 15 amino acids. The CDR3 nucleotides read TGTGCCAGCAGTTTTAGCGGGAGGGCCGCTTACGAGCAGTACTTC. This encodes CASSFSGRAAYEQYF.

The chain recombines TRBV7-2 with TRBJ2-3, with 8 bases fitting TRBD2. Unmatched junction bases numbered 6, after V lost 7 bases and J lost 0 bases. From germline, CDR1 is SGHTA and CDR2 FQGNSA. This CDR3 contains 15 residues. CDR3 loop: CASTRSGTSTDTQYF. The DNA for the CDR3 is TGTGCCAGCACCCGTAGCGGGACTAGCACAGATACGCAGTATTTT.

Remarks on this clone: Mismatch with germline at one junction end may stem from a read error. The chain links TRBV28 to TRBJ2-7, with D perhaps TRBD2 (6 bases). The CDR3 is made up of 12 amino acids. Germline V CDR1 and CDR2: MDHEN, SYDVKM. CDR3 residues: CASSLNYRDSLF. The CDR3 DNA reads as TGTGCCAGCAGTTTAAATTACCGGGACTCCCTCTTC.

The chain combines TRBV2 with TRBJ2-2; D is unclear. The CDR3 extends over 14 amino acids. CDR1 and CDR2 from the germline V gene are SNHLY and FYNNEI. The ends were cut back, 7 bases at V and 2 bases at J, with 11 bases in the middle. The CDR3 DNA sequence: TGTGCCAGCACTGGCAACAGTAACACCGGGGAGCTGTTTTTT. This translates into CASTGNSNTGELFF.

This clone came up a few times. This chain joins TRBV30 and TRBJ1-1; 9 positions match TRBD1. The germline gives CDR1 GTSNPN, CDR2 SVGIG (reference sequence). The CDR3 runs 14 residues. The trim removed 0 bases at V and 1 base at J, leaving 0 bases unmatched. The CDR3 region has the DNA TGTGCCTGGAGTGTGGGACAGGGGAACACTGAAGCTTTCTTT. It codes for CAWSVGQGNTEAFF.

In DNA, the CDR3 is TGTGCCAGCACCCCGGGTTCCGGGAGGACACTAGGGCCAGATACGCAGTATTTT. Its protein product is CASTPGSGRTLGPDTQYF. The chain links TRBV6-2 or TRBV6-3 to TRBJ2-3, with 7 nucleotides matching TRBD2. J was trimmed by 4 bases and V by 7 bases; bases with no gene match: 20. CDR3 length: 18 residues. Looked up from germline, CDR1 is MNHEY and CDR2 is SVGEGT.

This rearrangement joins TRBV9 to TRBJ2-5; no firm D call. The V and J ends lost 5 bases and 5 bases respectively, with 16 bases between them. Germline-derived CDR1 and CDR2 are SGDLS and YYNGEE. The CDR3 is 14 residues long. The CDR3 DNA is TGTGCCAGCAGTGACCTGGCTGGCGGCGAGACCCAGTACTTC. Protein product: CASSDLAGGETQYF.

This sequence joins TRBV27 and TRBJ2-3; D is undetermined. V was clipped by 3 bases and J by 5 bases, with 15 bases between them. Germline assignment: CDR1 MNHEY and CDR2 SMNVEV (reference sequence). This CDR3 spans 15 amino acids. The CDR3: CASSFSNYQRDTQYF. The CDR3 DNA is TGTGCCAGCAGTTTTTCGAACTACCAACGAGATACGCAGTATTTT.

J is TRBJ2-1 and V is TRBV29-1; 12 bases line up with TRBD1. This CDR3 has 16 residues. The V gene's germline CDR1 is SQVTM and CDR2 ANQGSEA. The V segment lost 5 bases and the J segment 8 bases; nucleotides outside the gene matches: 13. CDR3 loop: CSVRARLGQGAHEQFF. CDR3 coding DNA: TGCAGCGTTCGAGCCAGACTGGGACAGGGGGCGCATGAGCAGTTCTTC.

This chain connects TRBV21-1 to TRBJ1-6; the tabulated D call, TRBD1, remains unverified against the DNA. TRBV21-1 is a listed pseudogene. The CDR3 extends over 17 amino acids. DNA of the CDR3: TGTGCCAGCAGCCCCCGAAGGGGCGACACCTTAGCTTCACCCCTCCACTTT. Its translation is CASSPRRGDTLASPLHF.

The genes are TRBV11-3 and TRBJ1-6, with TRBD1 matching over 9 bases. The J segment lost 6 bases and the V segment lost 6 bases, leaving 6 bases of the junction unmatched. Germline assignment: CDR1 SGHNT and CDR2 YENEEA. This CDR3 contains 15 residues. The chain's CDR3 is CASSRTGVVNSPLHF. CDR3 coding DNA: TGTGCCAGCAGTCGGACAGGGGTGGTTAATTCACCCCTCCACTTT.

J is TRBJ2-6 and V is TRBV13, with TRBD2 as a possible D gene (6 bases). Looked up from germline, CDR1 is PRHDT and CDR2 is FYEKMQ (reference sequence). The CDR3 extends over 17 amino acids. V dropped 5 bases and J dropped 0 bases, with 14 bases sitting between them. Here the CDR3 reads CASSQAGGPSGANVLTF. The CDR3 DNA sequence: TGTGCCAGCAGCCAAGCCGGGGGACCCTCTGGGGCCAACGTCCTGACTTTC.

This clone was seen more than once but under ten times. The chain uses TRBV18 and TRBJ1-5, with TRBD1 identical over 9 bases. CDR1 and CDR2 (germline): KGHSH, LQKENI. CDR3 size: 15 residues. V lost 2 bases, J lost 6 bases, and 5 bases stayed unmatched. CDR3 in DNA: TGTGCCAGCTCACCAGGGACAGGGATAACTCAGCCCCAGCATTTT. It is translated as CASSPGTGITQPQHF.

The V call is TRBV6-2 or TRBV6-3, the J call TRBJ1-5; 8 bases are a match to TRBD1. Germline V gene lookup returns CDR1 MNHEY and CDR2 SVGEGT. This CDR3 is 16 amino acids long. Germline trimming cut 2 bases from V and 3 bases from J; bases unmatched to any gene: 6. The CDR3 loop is CASSYGWTGTNQPQHF. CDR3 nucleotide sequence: TGTGCCAGCAGTTACGGATGGACAGGGACCAATCAGCCCCAGCATTTT.

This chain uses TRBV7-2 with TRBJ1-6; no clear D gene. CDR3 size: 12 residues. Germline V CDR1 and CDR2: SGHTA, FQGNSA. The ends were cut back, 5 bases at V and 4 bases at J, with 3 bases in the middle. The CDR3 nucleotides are TGTGCCAGCAGCCCTTATAATTCACCCCTCCACTTT. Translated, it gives CASSPYNSPLHF.

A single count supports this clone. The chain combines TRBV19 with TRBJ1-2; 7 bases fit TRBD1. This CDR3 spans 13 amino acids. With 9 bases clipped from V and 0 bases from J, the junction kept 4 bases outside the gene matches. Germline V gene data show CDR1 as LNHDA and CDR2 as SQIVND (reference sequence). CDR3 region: CASRDRANYGYTF. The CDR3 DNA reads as TGTGCCAGCCGGGACAGAGCTAACTATGGCTACACCTTC.

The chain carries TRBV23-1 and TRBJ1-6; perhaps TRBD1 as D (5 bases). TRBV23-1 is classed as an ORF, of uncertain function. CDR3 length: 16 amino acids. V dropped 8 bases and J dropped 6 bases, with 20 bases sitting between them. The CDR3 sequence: CASYKIRGERNSPLHF. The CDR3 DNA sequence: TGCGCCAGCTACAAGATACGGGGGGAGCGTAATTCACCCCTCCACTTT.